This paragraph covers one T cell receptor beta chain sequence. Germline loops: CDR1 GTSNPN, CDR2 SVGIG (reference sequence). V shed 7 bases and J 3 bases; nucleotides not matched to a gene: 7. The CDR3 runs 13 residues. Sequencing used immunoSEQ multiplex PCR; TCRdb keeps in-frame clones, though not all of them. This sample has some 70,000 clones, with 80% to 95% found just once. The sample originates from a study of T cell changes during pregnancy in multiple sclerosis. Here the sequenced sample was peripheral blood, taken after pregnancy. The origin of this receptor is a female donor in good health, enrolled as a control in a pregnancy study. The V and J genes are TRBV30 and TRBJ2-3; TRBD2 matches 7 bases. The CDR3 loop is CASQAGNTDTQYF. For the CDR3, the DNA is TGTGCCTCCCAAGCGGGAAATACAGATACGCAGTATTTT. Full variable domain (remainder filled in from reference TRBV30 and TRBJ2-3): SQTIHQWPATLVQPVGSPLSLECTVEGTSNPNLYWYRQAAGRGLQLLFYSVGIGQISSEVPQNLSASRPQDRQFILSSKKLLLSDSGFYLCASQAGNTDTQYFGPGTRLTVL.